This TCR beta chain stems from a study of cytomegalovirus exposure and HLA in healthy donors. Points from the study as a whole: Highest at DRB1 and lowest at HLA-C, TCR association rates differed among HLA loci in a later analysis. Researchers left out some V segments, among them TRBV6-2 and TRBV6-3, as indistinguishable. TCR beta chain V- and J-gene trimming was linked, in a later analysis, to a missense variant in DCLRE1C.

60 Vbeta and 13 Jbeta primers were used in PCR. Generated by immunoSEQ multiplex PCR, the TCRdb table keeps only in-frame clones and is missing some. The sample includes about 34,000 clones. The CDR3 length is 14 residues. CDR1 and CDR2 (germline): SGHRS, YFSETQ. V trimming: 2 bases; J trimming: 8 bases; junction bases outside the gene matches: 7. Comment on this clone: Its antigen is undetermined.

Material: PBMCs. This receptor was taken from a human donor in good health. The genes are TRBV5-1 and TRBJ1-2, with TRBD1 matching 9 bases. Written as DNA, the CDR3 is TGCGCCAGCAGCTTTCAAACAGGGGGCGAGGGCTACACCTTC. Encoded protein: CASSFQTGGEGYTF.